Shown below are 10 T cell receptor beta chains from a single sample sequenced in a study of beta chain features in type 1 diabetes. No antigen has been assigned to these receptors. Study outcomes and limitations: A moderate, significant TCRB CDR3 shortening appeared in type 1 diabetes across four CD4+ subsets.

cDNA synthesis used the whole RNA isolate, giving expressed TCRB sequences. Measured with immunoSEQ multiplex PCR; TCRdb has only the in-frame clones, and not every one. The table includes 500,000 to 800,000 clones, around 11% detected once. Sequenced: naive CD4+ T cells from blood. These receptors all stem from a man younger than 40 with type 1 diabetes.

This clone turned up a few times. The genes are TRBV5-6 and TRBJ1-2; tentative D call: TRBD1 (5 bases). With 2 bases removed from V and 8 bases from J, the gap between germline ends came to 10 bases. The CDR3 is 12 residues long. Germline CDR1 and CDR2: SGHDT and YYEEEE. DNA for the CDR3: TGTGCCAGCAGCTTAGGCAGGGACGGCTACACCTTC. It encodes CASSLGRDGYTF.

There are a few counts of this clone. Other DNA variants within this sample encode the same CDR3. The chain links TRBV20-1 to TRBJ2-1, with no clear D. The CDR3 runs to 10 residues. Deletions cut 6 bases from V and 5 bases from J, with 5 bases between. Germline V gene sequence: CDR1 DFQATT, CDR2 SNEGSKA (reference sequence). For the CDR3, the DNA is TGCAGTGCCCAAAACAATGAGCAGTTCTTC. Its protein product is CSAQNNEQFF.

V gene TRBV6-6 combines with J gene TRBJ1-2; D may be TRBD1 (5 bases). Trimming removed 5 bases at V and 2 bases at J, with 15 bases between. Germline V gene sequence: CDR1 MNHNY, CDR2 SVGAGI (reference sequence). The CDR3 spans 15 residues. CDR3 region: CASSPQWGGNYGYTF. Here the CDR3 DNA reads TGTGCCAGCAGTCCCCAGTGGGGGGGAAACTATGGCTACACCTTC.

A few counts support this clone. The CDR3 loop is CSVEYLAGSTDTQYF. The DNA for the CDR3 is TGCAGCGTTGAATACCTAGCGGGGAGCACAGATACGCAGTATTTT. The chain recombines TRBV29-1 with TRBJ2-3; TRBD2 agrees at 9 bases. Germline V CDR1 and CDR2: SQVTM, ANQGSEA. CDR3 length: 15 amino acids. V gave up 2 bases and J gave up 0 bases; unmatched junction bases: 3.

The chain uses TRBV7-7 and TRBJ2-2; D gene ambiguous. Trimming took 4 bases from V and 0 from J, leaving 9 bases between them. CDR1 SSHAT and CDR2 FNYEAQ come from the germline V gene (reference sequence). The CDR3 is 15 residues long. This CDR3 is CASSSDGPNTGELFF. Written as DNA, the CDR3 is TGTGCCAGCAGCTCCGACGGACCGAACACCGGGGAGCTGTTTTTT.

The chain carries TRBV5-4 and TRBJ2-3; unclear D gene. Trimming pared 1 base from V and 4 bases from J, leaving 1 base between. The germline CDR1 and CDR2 sequences are SGHNT and YYREEE (reference sequence). This CDR3 has 11 amino acids. The chain's CDR3 is CASSLSDTQYF. Here the CDR3 DNA reads TGTGCCAGCAGCTTGTCAGATACGCAGTATTTT.

The chain is built from TRBV6-1 and TRBJ2-5, with 9 bases lining up with TRBD1. This CDR3 spans 14 amino acids. Trimming cost V 6 bases and J 5 bases; bases outside gene matches: 7. Germline-derived CDR1 and CDR2 are MNHNS and SASEGT. CDR3 loop: CASRGQGRWETQYF. DNA for the CDR3: TGTGCCAGCAGGGGACAGGGTCGGTGGGAGACCCAGTACTTC.

V gene TRBV7-6 combines with J gene TRBJ1-3, with 8 bases that match TRBD1. CDR1 and CDR2 from the germline V gene are SGHVS and FNYEAQ. Trimming took 3 bases from V and 0 from J; bases not matched to a gene: 4. The CDR3 is made up of 16 amino acids. Here the CDR3 DNA reads TGTGCCAGCAGCTTCGGGACAGGCGACTCTGGAAACACCATATATTTT. Its protein is CASSFGTGDSGNTIYF. The full variable domain, its missing parts supplied by reference TRBV7-6 and TRBJ1-3, is GAGVSQSPRYKVTKRGQDVALRCDPISGHVSLYWYRQALGQGPEFLTYFNYEAQQDKSGLPNDRFSAERPEGSISTLTIQRTEQRDSAMYRCASSFGTGDSGNTIYFGEGSWLTVV.

This clone has at least ten counts. V usage is TRBV7-3 and J usage is TRBJ2-1, with D perhaps matching TRBD2 (5 bases). Germline CDR1 and CDR2: SGHTA and FQGTGA. Trimming left V 4 bases short and J 7 bases short, with 14 bases between. The CDR3 has 14 amino acids. The CDR3 coding sequence is TGTGCCAGCAGCTGGGGTTACCGAGGGAATGAGCAGTTCTTC. It yields the protein CASSWGYRGNEQFF.

This clone occurred many times. The J gene is TRBJ2-3, the V gene TRBV10-3; possibly TRBD2 for D (5 bases). Per germline, CDR1 ENHRY and CDR2 SYGVKD. Trimming left V 11 bases short and J 10 bases short, with 19 bases between. The CDR3 is made up of 12 amino acids. CDR3 nucleotide sequence: TGTGCCGCCCGGGATTCCCCTGGATCGCAGTATTTT. Translation gives CAARDSPGSQYF.